A selection of T cell receptor beta chains follows, all from one sample in a study of blood T cell repertoires in COVID-19. Produced via immunoSEQ multiplex PCR; TCRdb's table is partial and in-frame only. Among about 140,000 clones listed, 80% to 90% were seen once. The sequenced sample consisted of peripheral blood. The receptors stem from a man aged 55 to 70 with active or convalescent COVID-19. The conserved cysteine and the conserved F or W are not part of the CDR3 here. Fields, in order: V gene, J gene, CDR3 protein.

V: TRBV2; J: TRBJ2-2; CDR3: ASSDGQSSDTGELF
V: TRBV27; J: TRBJ1-1; CDR3: ASSSVGVDTEAF
V: TRBV18; J: TRBJ2-7; CDR3: ASSQGRREASYEQY
V: TRBV6-6; J: TRBJ2-3; CDR3: ASSSGTASTDTQY
V: TRBV27; J: TRBJ1-2; CDR3: ASSFRSGYGYT
V: TRBV5-4; J: TRBJ2-1; CDR3: ASKSLRPSHNEQF
V: TRBV27; J: TRBJ1-3; CDR3: ASLAVGWRSGNTIY
V: TRBV2; J: TRBJ1-5; CDR3: ASSILDSNQPQH
V: TRBV5-1; J: TRBJ2-7; CDR3: ASSTGGSYEQY
V: TRBV6-5; J: TRBJ1-6; CDR3: ASSFRTSEALH
V: TRBV10-3; J: TRBJ2-1; CDR3: AISESAGGPNEQF
V: TRBV7-2; J: TRBJ2-3; CDR3: ASSLGTKDTQY
V: TRBV9; J: TRBJ1-4; CDR3: ASSPPKGAGVEKLF
V: TRBV6-6; J: TRBJ2-2; CDR3: ASRKGAGELF
V: TRBV7-9; J: TRBJ1-1; CDR3: ASSSLRGKEAF
V: TRBV28; J: TRBJ2-7; CDR3: ASRSGFHEQY
V: TRBV30; J: TRBJ2-5; CDR3: AWSEGTLRGTQY
V: TRBV4-3; J: TRBJ1-5; CDR3: ASSQGRTLRENQPQH
V: TRBV5-1; J: TRBJ2-2; CDR3: ASSKGQMNTGELF
V: TRBV7-8; J: TRBJ2-5; CDR3: ASSTVQETQY
V: TRBV10-3; J: TRBJ1-2; CDR3: AISDPGNGYT
V: TRBV7-2; J: TRBJ2-5; CDR3: ASSLGTGGPETQY
V: TRBV27; J: TRBJ1-2; CDR3: ASGLGQGFYGYT
V: TRBV6-6; J: TRBJ1-1; CDR3: ASTQGNTEAF
V: TRBV6-1; J: TRBJ1-3; CDR3: ASSEGRFSGNTIY
V: TRBV6-5; J: TRBJ2-1; CDR3: ASSPGGGDNEQF
V: TRBV29-1; J: TRBJ2-3; CDR3: SVLKGASASTDTQY